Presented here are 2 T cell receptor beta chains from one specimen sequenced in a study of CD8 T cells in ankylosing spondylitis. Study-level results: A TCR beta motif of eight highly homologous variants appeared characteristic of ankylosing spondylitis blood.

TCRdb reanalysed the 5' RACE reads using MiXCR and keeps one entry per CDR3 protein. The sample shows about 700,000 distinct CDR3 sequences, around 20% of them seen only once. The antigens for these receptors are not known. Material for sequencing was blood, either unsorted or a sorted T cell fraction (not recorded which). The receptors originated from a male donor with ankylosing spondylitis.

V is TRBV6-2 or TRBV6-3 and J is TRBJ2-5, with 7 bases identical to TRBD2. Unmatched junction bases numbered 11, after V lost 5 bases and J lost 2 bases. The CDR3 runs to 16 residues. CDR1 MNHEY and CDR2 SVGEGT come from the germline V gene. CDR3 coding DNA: TGTGCCAGCAGTACCCCTGGCGGGAGATTGCAAGAGACCCAGTACTTC. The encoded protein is CASSTPGGRLQETQYF.

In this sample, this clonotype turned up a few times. The CDR3: CASSPDSKNQPQHF. CDR3 bases: TGTGCCAGCAGTCCGGACAGCAAAAATCAGCCCCAGCATTTT. The chain employs TRBV6-2 or TRBV6-3 and TRBJ1-5, with a weak D call TRBD1 (6 bases). V was cut by 5 bases and J by 4 bases, with 12 bases left in between. The V gene's germline CDR1 is MNHEY and CDR2 SVGEGT. This CDR3 is 14 amino acids long.